The text below deals with one T cell receptor beta chain. With V trimmed by 3 bases and J by 9 bases, 4 bases remained unmatched. Germline CDR1 reads SEHNR; CDR2 reads FQNEAQ (reference sequence). The CDR3 contains 12 residues. The data belong to a study of patients and donors after allogeneic stem cell transplantation. TCRdb recomputed calls from the RT-PCR reads with MiXCR, one row per CDR3 protein. This repertoire shows fewer than 75,000 distinct CDR3 sequences, around 27% found once; its top ten account for about 30%. Sample: blood, either unsorted or a sorted T cell fraction (not recorded which). This sequence joins TRBV7-9 and TRBJ1-2, with 7 nucleotides matching TRBD1. The TCR sequence derives from a human donor who was either an allogeneic HSCT recipient or a stem cell or donor lymphocyte infusion donor (not recorded which). It is not recorded whose cells these are; they may come from a transplant donor. The CDR3 nucleotides are TGTGCCAGCAGCTTCACAGGGGAGAGCTACACCTTC. Translated: CASSFTGESYTF.